This T cell receptor (beta chain) stems from a study of blood T cell repertoires in COVID-19. Germline V CDR1 and CDR2: SNHLY, FYNNEI. Trimming pared 6 bases from V and 3 bases from J, leaving 8 bases between. The CDR3 length is 13 residues. The data were produced by immunoSEQ multiplex PCR, yet TCRdb's version contains in-frame clones alone and is incomplete. The table shows about 140,000 clones, with 70% to 80% occurring only once. The clonotype comes from a woman in her fifties or sixties with active or convalescent COVID-19. The V gene is TRBV2, the J gene TRBJ2-2; no clear D. Sequencing was carried out using peripheral blood. The CDR3 DNA reads as TGTGCCAGCAGGGAGACTTACACCGGGGAGCTGTTTTTT. Its translation is CASRETYTGELFF. The full variable domain, completed using reference TRBV2 and TRBJ2-2, is EPEVTQTPSHQVTQMGQEVILRCVPISNHLYFYWYRQILGQKVEFLVSFYNNEISEKSEIFDDQFSVERPDGSNFTLKIRSTKLEDSAMYFCASRETYTGELFFGEGSRLTVL.